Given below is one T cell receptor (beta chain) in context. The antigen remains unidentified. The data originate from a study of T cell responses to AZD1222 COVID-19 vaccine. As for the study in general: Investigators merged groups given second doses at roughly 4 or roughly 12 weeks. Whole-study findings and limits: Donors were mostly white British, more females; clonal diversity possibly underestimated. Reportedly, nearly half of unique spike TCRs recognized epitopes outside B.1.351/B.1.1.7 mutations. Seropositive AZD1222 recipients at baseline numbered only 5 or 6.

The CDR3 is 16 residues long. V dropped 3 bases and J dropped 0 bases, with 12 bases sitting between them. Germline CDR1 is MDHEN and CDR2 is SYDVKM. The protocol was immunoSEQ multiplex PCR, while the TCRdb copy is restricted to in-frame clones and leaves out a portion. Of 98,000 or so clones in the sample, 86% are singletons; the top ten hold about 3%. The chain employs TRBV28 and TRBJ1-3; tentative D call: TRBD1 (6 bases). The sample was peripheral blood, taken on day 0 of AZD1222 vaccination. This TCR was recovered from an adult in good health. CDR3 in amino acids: CASSFQGGGSGNTIYF. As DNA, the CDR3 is TGTGCCAGCAGTTTTCAGGGAGGGGGCTCTGGAAACACCATATATTTT.